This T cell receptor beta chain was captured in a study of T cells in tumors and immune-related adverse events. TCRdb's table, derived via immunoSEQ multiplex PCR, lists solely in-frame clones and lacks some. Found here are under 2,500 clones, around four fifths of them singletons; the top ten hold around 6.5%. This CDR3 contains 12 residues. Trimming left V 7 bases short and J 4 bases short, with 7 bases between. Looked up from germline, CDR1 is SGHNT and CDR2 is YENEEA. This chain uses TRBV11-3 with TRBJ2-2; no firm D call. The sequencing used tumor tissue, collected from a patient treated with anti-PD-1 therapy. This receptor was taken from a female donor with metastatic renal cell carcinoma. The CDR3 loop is CASTFTTGELFF. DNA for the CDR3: TGTGCCAGCACCTTTACCACCGGGGAGCTGTTTTTT.